This TCR beta chain emerged from a study of circulating CD8 cells and anti-PD-1 response in melanoma. The V segment lost 6 bases and the J segment 5 bases; nucleotides outside the gene matches: 9. CDR3 size: 15 residues. CDR1 MDHEN and CDR2 SYDVKM come from the germline V gene. Study results and caveats: Only baseline and M1 samples entered the published repertoire comparisons. Expanded sorted subsets were checked for tumor reactivity using peptides.

Live CD3+CD8+TCRalphabeta+ cells were sorted into four subsets by PD-1 and/or TIGIT. The QIAseq Immune Repertoire TCR panel built the libraries from around 15 ng of total RNA. TCRdb re-derived calls from the reads in MiXCR, one entry per CDR3 protein. The table lists approximately 1,000 distinct CDR3 sequences, about 6.3% of them singletons, with roughly 17% in the top ten. In this sample, this clonotype is medium-sized. Antigen unknown. The receptor was isolated from a human donor with melanoma. Source: CD8+ T cells from PBMCs, taken at baseline or after one month of anti-PD-1 therapy (not recorded which). This chain connects TRBV28 to TRBJ2-7, with 11 bases aligning to TRBD2. CDR3 DNA sequence: TGTGCCAGCAGCCGATCCGGACTAGCGGGCGACGAGCAGTACTTC. Its protein product is CASSRSGLAGDEQYF.